These 29 T cell receptor beta chains share one sample of origin, sequenced in a study of T-cell reconstitution after alpha-beta-depleted transplantation in children. TCRbeta library preparation incorporated unique molecular identifiers. TCRdb recomputed calls from the PCR reads with MiXCR, one row per CDR3 protein. The sample has approximately 400,000 distinct CDR3 sequences; 11% are singletons. The sample in question was PBMCs from the stem cell graft donor, obtained from the stem cell graft. These receptors came from a human donor who donated a stem cell graft to a child with acute myeloid leukemia.

This clonotype was detected a few times. The chain employs TRBV20-1 and TRBJ2-5; either TRBD1 or TRBD2 may fit D (5 bases each). Trimming took off 6 bases at V and 5 bases at J, with 19 bases between the two ends. CDR1 is DFQATT and CDR2 is SNEGSKA in the germline V gene (reference sequence). There are 14 residues in the CDR3. The CDR3: CSAGTPGRGETQYF. The CDR3 bases are TGCAGTGCCGGAACTCCGGGGCGCGGGGAGACCCAGTACTTC.

This clonotype was seen repeatedly, ten times or more. The chain links TRBV29-1 to TRBJ2-1; possible D gene TRBD2, 6 bases. This CDR3 has 15 amino acids. V gave up 2 bases and J gave up 7 bases, with 18 bases separating them. Germline V gene sequence: CDR1 SQVTM, CDR2 ANQGSEA. The CDR3 DNA follows: TGCAGCGTTGAAATAAGGGGTAGCGGAGAAAATGAGCAGTTCTTC. Translation: CSVEIRGSGENEQFF.

A remark on this clonotype: At one end, the junction sequence differs from germline, possibly due to a read error. V usage is TRBV6-1 and J usage is TRBJ2-1; 7 bases are shared with TRBD2. Germline CDR1 is MNHNS and CDR2 is SASEGT. The CDR3 contains 13 residues. The CDR3 loop is CASSESETGNSGF. For the CDR3, the DNA is TGTGCCAGCAGTGAAAGCGAAACGGGGAATAGCGGGTTC.

This rearrangement joins TRBV20-1 to TRBJ2-1; no definite D call. From germline, CDR1 is DFQATT and CDR2 SNEGSKA (reference sequence). With 4 bases removed from V and 7 bases from J, the gap between germline ends came to 5 bases. The CDR3 length is 10 residues. The chain's CDR3 is CSAISNEQFF. The DNA for the CDR3 is TGCAGTGCTATATCAAATGAGCAGTTCTTC.

The chain links TRBV24-1 to TRBJ2-2; D remains unclear. This CDR3 contains 15 residues. V was trimmed by 2 bases and J by 0 bases, leaving 6 bases between them. The germline V gene has CDR1 KGHDR and CDR2 SFDVKD. CDR3 bases: TGTGCCACCAGTGATTCCAGATCGAACACCGGGGAGCTGTTTTTT. It is translated as CATSDSRSNTGELFF.

In this sample, this clonotype turned up a few times. The rearrangement uses TRBV7-8 and TRBJ2-2; D uncertain. The ends were cut back, 0 bases at V and 7 bases at J, with 18 bases in the middle. The length of the CDR3 is 17 residues. Germline CDR1 and CDR2: SGHVS and FQNEAQ. Here the CDR3 DNA reads TGTGCCAGCAGCTTAGCGCTTAGGCTCCTATCCAGCGGGGAGCTGTTTTTT. Translated, it gives CASSLALRLLSSGELFF.

This clonotype was observed a handful of times. The rearrangement joins TRBV3-1 to TRBJ2-1; TRBD2 aligns across 11 bases. Unmatched junction bases numbered 2, after V lost 0 bases and J lost 4 bases. The germline gives CDR1 LGHDT, CDR2 YNNKEL (reference sequence). This CDR3 has 16 amino acids. The CDR3 region has the DNA TGTGCCAGCAGCCAAGAGGGACTAGCGGTGTACAATGAGCAGTTCTTC. Translated: CASSQEGLAVYNEQFF.

This clonotype was observed a few times. This sequence joins TRBV6-2 or TRBV6-3 and TRBJ2-1, with D tentatively TRBD1 or TRBD2 (6 bases each). Germline values: CDR1 MNHEY, CDR2 SVGEGT. Trimming shortened V by 6 bases and J by 8 bases, and 20 bases separated the two germline ends. This CDR3 contains 15 residues. DNA for the CDR3: TGTGCCAGCAGCCCCGGGACTGGGGGGCGGGATGAGCAGTTCTTC. This gives the protein CASSPGTGGRDEQFF.

The CDR3 DNA reads TGTGCCAGTAGTCAAATGGAGACCCAGTACTTC. Protein: CASSQMETQYF. V usage is TRBV19 and J usage is TRBJ2-5; no reliable D call. The CDR3 is 11 amino acids. V lost 5 bases and J lost 5, with 6 bases in between. Germline CDR1 LNHDA, CDR2 SQIVND (reference sequence).

This rearrangement joins TRBV20-1 to TRBJ2-7; D unclear. Trimming took off 3 bases at V and 8 bases at J, with 11 bases between the two ends. The CDR3 loop spans 11 amino acids. Germline CDR1 reads DFQATT; CDR2 reads SNEGSKA (reference sequence). Here the CDR3 DNA reads TGCAGTGCTAGGGATCAGTTGCAGCAGTACTTC. This translates into CSARDQLQQYF.

This clonotype appeared a few times. The genes are TRBV5-1 and TRBJ1-6; 9 bases fit TRBD1. CDR3 length: 16 amino acids. The germline V gene has CDR1 SGHRS and CDR2 YFSETQ. Trimming removed 0 bases from V and 6 bases from J; junction bases left unmatched: 4. The CDR3 loop is CASSLVDRGFNSPLHF. CDR3 DNA: TGCGCCAGCAGCTTGGTCGACAGGGGGTTTAATTCACCCCTCCACTTT.

In its sample, this clonotype was seen many times. CDR3 protein: CASSGERVRETQYF. The CDR3 bases are TGTGCCAGCAGCGGTGAGCGGGTTAGGGAGACCCAGTACTTC. The chain is built from TRBV7-9 and TRBJ2-5; D is possibly TRBD2 (6 bases). CDR1 SEHNR and CDR2 FQNEAQ come from the germline V gene (reference sequence). V was clipped by 5 bases and J by 5 bases, with 15 bases between them. The CDR3 covers 14 residues.

With regard to this clonotype: This may come from a read error, since a much larger clone is one base off. The CDR3 DNA is TGCAGCCTTCTAACCGGTAATGAGCAGTTCTTC. Encoded protein: CSLLTGNEQFF. The chain links TRBV29-1 to TRBJ2-1; no firm D call. The germline gives CDR1 SQVTM, CDR2 ANQGSEA. This CDR3 is built from 11 residues. The V end was cut by 8 bases, the J end by 7 bases, with 12 bases between.

On this clonotype itself: At one of its ends the junction is not consistent with the germline gene, which may arise from a read error. This CDR3 is CASSLAQGNYEQYF. The DNA of the CDR3 is TGTGCTAGCAGCTTAGCGCAGGGGAACTACGAGCAGTACTTC. The V and J genes are TRBV7-7 and TRBJ2-7, with D maybe TRBD1 (6 bases). CDR1 and CDR2 from the germline V gene are SSHAT and FNYEAQ (reference sequence). The length of the CDR3 is 14 residues.

This clonotype was recorded a few times. V usage is TRBV2 and J usage is TRBJ1-2; D gene unclear. Germline CDR1 reads SNHLY; CDR2 reads FYNNEI. The CDR3 extends over 12 amino acids. V was cut by 3 bases and J by 2 bases, with 4 bases left in between. CDR3 amino acids: CASSDANYGYTF. CDR3 nucleotide sequence: TGTGCCAGCAGTGATGCAAACTATGGCTACACCTTC.

This clonotype was counted a few times. The rearrangement uses TRBV4-3 and TRBJ1-4; no reliable D call. The germline V and J ends were trimmed by 2 bases and 0 bases, with 7 bases remaining between them. Per the germline V gene, CDR1 is LGHNA and CDR2 is YSLEER. CDR3 length: 15 amino acids. CDR3 sequence reads: CASSQWRATNEKLFF. The CDR3 DNA reads as TGCGCCAGCAGCCAATGGCGTGCAACTAATGAAAAACTGTTTTTT.

In this sample, this clonotype turned up many times. V usage is TRBV18 and J usage is TRBJ2-5; D not certain. Trimming pared 3 bases from V and 2 bases from J, leaving 4 bases between. The CDR3 covers 12 residues. The germline V gene has CDR1 KGHSH and CDR2 LQKENI. The CDR3 sequence: CASSPEQETQYF. In nucleotides, the CDR3 is TGTGCCAGCTCACCGGAACAAGAGACCCAGTACTTC. The full variable domain, its missing parts supplied by reference TRBV18 and TRBJ2-5, is NAGVMQNPRHLVRRRGQEARLRCSPMKGHSHVYWYRQLPEEGLKFMVYLQKENIIDESGMPKERFSAEFPKEGPSILRIQQVVRGDSAAYFCASSPEQETQYFGPGTRLLVL.

The rearrangement uses TRBV20-1 and TRBJ1-5; 9 bases agree with TRBD1. The CDR3 loop spans 18 amino acids. The junction had 17 bases not matched to a gene; V was cut back by 6 bases and J by 2 bases. Looked up from germline, CDR1 is DFQATT and CDR2 is SNEGSKA (reference sequence). The CDR3 region has the DNA TGCAGTGCCCTAACAGGGGGCTCTTATGGGATGGGCAATCAGCCCCAGCATTTT. It yields the protein CSALTGGSYGMGNQPQHF.

This clonotype has a handful of counts. This sequence joins TRBV5-1 and TRBJ2-5, with D perhaps matching TRBD2 (6 bases). Germline loops: CDR1 SGHRS, CDR2 YFSETQ. This CDR3 is built from 15 residues. V lost 7 bases and J lost 0, with 16 bases in between. This CDR3 is CASPPGVYNQETQYF. In DNA form, the CDR3 reads TGCGCCAGCCCCCCGGGAGTTTATAACCAAGAGACCCAGTACTTC.

The CDR3 protein is CSAREEQGLGYTF. CDR3 in DNA: TGCAGTGCTAGAGAGGAACAGGGTCTTGGCTACACCTTC. The chain recombines TRBV20-1 with TRBJ1-2; tentatively, D is TRBD1 (6 bases). Germline V gene sequence: CDR1 DFQATT, CDR2 SNEGSKA (reference sequence). V was trimmed by 0 bases and J by 7 bases, leaving 12 bases between them. The CDR3 runs 13 residues.

There are many counts of this clonotype. The chain is built from TRBV6-5 and TRBJ2-7, with 7 bases identical to TRBD1. V dropped 6 bases and J dropped 7; count of bases not matched to a gene: 6. Germline CDR1 MNHEY, CDR2 SVGAGI. This CDR3 has 12 amino acids. CDR3 nucleotide sequence: TGTGCCAGCAGAAACAGGGGTCGGGAGCAGTACTTC. As protein: CASRNRGREQYF.

This clonotype was detected a few times. The V gene is TRBV5-1, the J gene TRBJ2-2, with no clear D. V shed 1 base and J shed 0 bases, with 10 bases lying between them. Germline CDR1 is SGHRS and CDR2 is YFSETQ. The CDR3 contains 16 residues. CDR3 sequence reads: CASSLLFQANTGELFF. CDR3 DNA sequence: TGCGCCAGCAGCTTGCTATTCCAGGCGAACACCGGGGAGCTGTTTTTT.

The J gene is TRBJ2-4, the V gene TRBV6-1, with D tentatively TRBD1 (6 bases). CDR1 and CDR2 (germline): MNHNS, SASEGT. V lost 1 base to trimming and J lost 2 bases, with 18 bases between them. This CDR3 contains 18 residues. The chain's CDR3 is CASSEGETGPPTKNIQYF. In nucleotides, the CDR3 is TGTGCCAGCAGTGAAGGGGAGACAGGACCCCCGACCAAAAACATTCAGTACTTC.

V is TRBV20-1 and J is TRBJ2-7, with 10 bases identical to TRBD2. With 0 bases clipped from V and 6 bases from J, the junction kept 5 bases outside the gene matches. Germline V lookup: CDR1 DFQATT, CDR2 SNEGSKA (reference sequence). The CDR3 is 14 amino acids. CDR3 protein: CSARDELAGAEQYF. The CDR3 DNA reads as TGCAGTGCTAGAGATGAGCTAGCGGGAGCCGAGCAGTACTTC.

This clonotype was recorded many times. The rearrangement uses TRBV2 and TRBJ1-1, with 8 nucleotides matching TRBD1. This CDR3 has 14 amino acids. V lost 5 bases and J lost 5; bases outside the gene matches: 7. CDR1 SNHLY and CDR2 FYNNEI come from the germline V gene. CDR3 amino acids: CASSFQGALTEAFF. The CDR3, as DNA: TGTGCCAGCAGTTTCCAGGGGGCACTGACTGAAGCTTTCTTT.

This clonotype appeared many times. The chain carries TRBV5-1 and TRBJ1-6, with 9 bases fitting TRBD1. The ends lost 4 bases at V and 7 bases at J; junction bases unmatched: 6. CDR1 is SGHRS and CDR2 is YFSETQ in the germline V gene. The CDR3 runs 15 residues. In DNA form, the CDR3 reads TGCGCCAGCAGCGCATCCGGGACAGGGAATTCACCCCTCCACTTT. This encodes CASSASGTGNSPLHF.

This chain connects TRBV18 to TRBJ1-5, with 8 bases that match TRBD1. The junction had 4 bases not matched to a gene; V was cut back by 6 bases and J by 3 bases. CDR3 length equals 14 residues. Germline CDR1 reads KGHSH; CDR2 reads LQKENI. DNA for the CDR3: TGTGCCAGCTCGCCGACAGGGGCCAATCAGCCCCAGCATTTT. Translating it yields CASSPTGANQPQHF. Looking up the rest from reference TRBV18 and TRBJ1-5 gives the full variable domain: NAGVMQNPRHLVRRRGQEARLRCSPMKGHSHVYWYRQLPEEGLKFMVYLQKENIIDESGMPKERFSAEFPKEGPSILRIQQVVRGDSAAYFCASSPTGANQPQHFGDGTRLSIL.

Details on this clonotype: Lacking the conserved final phenylalanine or tryptophan, this CDR3 likely reflects a read error. The gene calls are TRBV27 and TRBJ1-2; 11 nucleotides agree with TRBD1. CDR1 and CDR2 from the germline V gene are MNHEY and SMNVEV (reference sequence). The CDR3 has 18 residues. The V segment lost 4 bases and the J segment 5 bases; nucleotides outside the gene matches: 15. CDR3 DNA: TGTGCCAGCAGTTCACGGGGGACAGGGGGTCTCCCGGGGTATGGCTACACCCTC. Its translation: CASSSRGTGGLPGYGYTL.

This clonotype was detected a few times. V and J are TRBV28 and TRBJ2-3, with 7 bases identical to TRBD1. The CDR3 loop spans 14 amino acids. Germline CDR1 is MDHEN and CDR2 is SYDVKM. Trimming at V came to 3 bases and at J to 7 bases, leaving 7 bases not matched to a gene. CDR3: CASSLDRTQNTQYF. The CDR3 region has the DNA TGTGCCAGCAGTTTGGACAGGACGCAGAATACGCAGTATTTT.